This T cell receptor beta chain comes out of a study of blood T cell repertoires in COVID-19. Turning to the study itself: Samples taken during acute and convalescent COVID-19 were collected in the United States, Italy and Spain.

Some clones are missing from TCRdb's copy, which holds only in-frame ones; the method was immunoSEQ multiplex PCR. The sample contains over 200,000 clones, around nine tenths of which appear only once. While infection was still active, Seattle patients were enrolled and then followed longitudinally. The CDR3 spans 14 residues. Germline V gene sequence: CDR1 MRHNA, CDR2 SNTAGT. Trimming at V came to 1 base and at J to 11 bases, leaving 8 bases not matched to a gene. Material: peripheral blood. This clonotype was sampled from a man between 60 and 70 years old with COVID-19, enrolled during active disease. V usage is TRBV6-4 and J usage is TRBJ1-1, with TRBD1 matching over 9 bases. The CDR3 is CASSDFPGQGIAFF. CDR3 DNA sequence: TGTGCCAGCAGTGACTTTCCGGGACAGGGAATCGCTTTCTTT.